Sequencing of this TCR beta chain was carried out in a study of T cell responses to AZD1222 COVID-19 vaccine. The length of the CDR3 is 13 residues. The V gene's germline CDR1 is SGHTA and CDR2 FQGNSA. Trimming stripped 3 bases from V and 3 bases from J, with 9 bases between. Assay: immunoSEQ multiplex PCR; the TCRdb copy retains only in-frame clones and omits some. Of over 150,000 clones listed, about 90% are singletons. Study findings and constraints: Among the donors, most were white British and more were female, and clonal diversity was possibly underestimated. Elevations in Spike-specific TCR breadth and depth followed administration of two AZD1222 doses.

As concerns this clone: The antigen is unknown.

The chain employs TRBV7-2 and TRBJ2-7; D not resolved. This clonotype originated in an adult in good health. Sample: peripheral blood, taken on day 0 of MenACWY control vaccination. DNA of the CDR3: TGTGCCAGCAGCTTTCTGTACGGCTACGAGCAGTACTTC. Encoded protein: CASSFLYGYEQYF. The full variable domain, in which reference TRBV7-2 and TRBJ2-7 provide the parts outside the CDR3, is GAGVSQSPSNKVTEKGKDVELRCDPISGHTALYWYRQSLGQGLEFLIYFQGNSAPDKSGLPSDRFSAERTGGSVSTLTIQRTQQEDSAVYLCASSFLYGYEQYFGPGTRLTVT.